What follows are 7 T cell receptor beta chains derived from one specimen sequenced in a study of regulatory T cells in long-lasting Graves disease. Construction of the TCR beta libraries employed iRepertoire HTBI primers in conjunction with Arm-PCR of CDR3 regions. One entry per CDR3 protein results from TCRdb running MiXCR on the multiplex PCR reads. The sample lists over 300,000 distinct CDR3 sequences, about 18% occurring once. Time point specified: persistent/refractory GD, antithyroid drugs over 5 years with positive TRAb. Scientists built the TCR library using RNA that was extracted from PBMCs. Sample: peripheral blood mononuclear cells (PBMCs), taken when the disease was refractory, from a patient treated with antithyroid drugs. These receptors came from a female donor with Graves disease.

This clonotype was detected only a few times. The chain links TRBV7-9 to TRBJ2-5; 8 bases agree with TRBD1. This CDR3 is 16 amino acids long. The germline V gene encodes CDR1 SEHNR and CDR2 FQNEAQ (reference sequence). The V gene end was trimmed by 5 bases and the J gene end by 2 bases; junction bases not matched to a gene: 10. The CDR3 spells CASSIQGARQQETQYF. DNA of the CDR3: TGTGCCAGCAGCATTCAGGGGGCGCGACAACAAGAGACCCAGTACTTC.

The rearrangement uses TRBV18 and TRBJ1-1; 8 bases line up with TRBD1. The ends lost 4 bases at V and 3 bases at J; junction bases unmatched: 7. Germline CDR1 KGHSH, CDR2 LQKENI. This CDR3 contains 15 residues. CDR3 protein: CASSQRTGKYTEAFF. The DNA for the CDR3 is TGTGCCAGCTCACAAAGGACAGGGAAGTACACTGAAGCTTTCTTT.

V gene TRBV7-2 combines with J gene TRBJ2-3; 11 bases are a match to TRBD1. V trimming: 4 bases; J trimming: 6 bases; junction bases outside the gene matches: 9. Germline CDR1 and CDR2: SGHTA and FQGNSA. The CDR3 sequence is 16 residues long. CDR3 amino acids: CASSSTDRGLRDTQYF. Here the CDR3 DNA reads TGTGCCAGCAGCTCCACGGACAGGGGGCTGCGGGATACGCAGTATTTT. The full variable domain, with the rest looked up from reference TRBV7-2 and TRBJ2-3, is GAGVSQSPSNKVTEKGKDVELRCDPISGHTALYWYRQSLGQGLEFLIYFQGNSAPDKSGLPSDRFSAERTGGSVSTLTIQRTQQEDSAVYLCASSSTDRGLRDTQYFGPGTRLTVL.

This clonotype was found many times. V and J are TRBV6-1 and TRBJ2-4, with D possibly being TRBD1 (5 bases). This CDR3 region has 15 residues. Germline-derived CDR1 and CDR2 are MNHNS and SASEGT. Trimming left V 5 bases short and J 6 bases short, with 17 bases between. CDR3 protein: CASSTEKGIRNIQYF. CDR3 DNA: TGTGCCAGCAGTACTGAAAAGGGGATTAGAAACATTCAGTACTTC.

The rearrangement joins TRBV11-2 to TRBJ2-1, with TRBD1 matching over 7 bases. V trimming: 6 bases; J trimming: 5 bases; junction bases outside the gene matches: 4. CDR1 is SGHAT and CDR2 is FQNNGV in the germline V gene. The CDR3 sequence is 13 residues long. The CDR3 loop is CASRRTGNNEQFF. In DNA, the CDR3 is TGTGCCAGCAGACGGACAGGCAACAATGAGCAGTTCTTC. The full variable domain, with the rest looked up from reference TRBV11-2 and TRBJ2-1, is EAGVAQSPRYKIIEKRQSVAFWCNPISGHATLYWYQQILGQGPKLLIQFQNNGVVDDSQLPKDRFSAERLKGVDSTLKIQPAKLEDSAVYLCASRRTGNNEQFFGPGTRLTVL.

The chain uses TRBV7-2 and TRBJ2-5; D possibly corresponds to TRBD1 (6 bases). This CDR3 comprises 14 residues. The V end was cut by 3 bases, the J end by 2 bases, with 10 bases between. Per germline, CDR1 SGHTA and CDR2 FQGNSA. CDR3 in DNA: TGTGCCAGCAGCTTCGACAGGAGTCAAGAGACCCAGTACTTC. The encoded protein is CASSFDRSQETQYF.

J is TRBJ1-5 and V is TRBV30; D might be TRBD1 (6 bases). V was trimmed by 1 base and J by 6 bases, leaving 16 bases between them. Germline lookup yields CDR1 GTSNPN and CDR2 SVGIG (reference sequence). The CDR3 totals 15 residues. The chain's CDR3 is CAWSEGGTTGQPQHF. In DNA form, the CDR3 reads TGTGCCTGGAGTGAGGGGGGTACCACCGGTCAGCCCCAGCATTTT.